A single sample is the source of the 13 T cell receptor beta chains below, sequenced in a study of response to subunit inactivated influenza vaccine. TCRdb passed the RT-PCR reads through MiXCR, listing each CDR3 protein once. Among 430,000 or so distinct CDR3 sequences listed, approximately 10% were seen once. The sequencing here drew on PBMCs from blood, taken about 40 days after vaccination. These receptors were collected from a man aged 50 to 59 who received an inactivated influenza vaccine.

The J gene is TRBJ1-1, the V gene TRBV6-5; D gene uncertain. CDR3 size: 15 residues. CDR1 and CDR2 (germline): MNHEY, SVGAGI. Between the trimmed V and J ends, which lost 2 bases and 2 bases, there was a span of 12 bases. The CDR3 coding sequence is TGTGCCAGCAGTTACGGTCGCGGATATAACACTGAAGCTTTCTTT. Protein sequence: CASSYGRGYNTEAFF.

This clonotype has ten or more counts. The chain uses TRBV10-3 and TRBJ1-3; the D gene is possibly TRBD1 (5 bases). The germline V gene has CDR1 ENHRY and CDR2 SYGVKD. The CDR3 length is 14 residues. V was cut by 3 bases and J by 4 bases, with 10 bases left in between. CDR3 protein: CAISDRVGGNTIYF. The CDR3 nucleotides are TGTGCCATCAGTGACAGGGTTGGAGGAAACACCATATATTTT.

The J gene is TRBJ1-4, the V gene TRBV4-3; D is unresolved. Germline V CDR1 and CDR2: LGHNA, YSLEER. The CDR3 extends over 13 amino acids. Trimming left V 2 bases short and J 8 bases short, with 9 bases between. This CDR3 is CASSQRIGEKLFF. CDR3 DNA: TGCGCCAGCAGCCAACGTATAGGGGAAAAACTGTTTTTT.

This clonotype occurred a few times. The rearrangement uses TRBV14 and TRBJ2-4; D could derive from TRBD1 or TRBD2 (5 bases each). The CDR3 runs to 16 residues. Germline V lookup: CDR1 SGHDN, CDR2 FVKESK. Trimming pared 0 bases from V and 0 bases from J, leaving 9 bases between. This CDR3 reads CASSQDRDLAKNIQYF. The CDR3 DNA reads TGTGCCAGCAGCCAAGATAGGGACCTAGCCAAAAACATTCAGTACTTC.

The chain joins TRBV4-1 to TRBJ1-2; D not certain. Germline V lookup: CDR1 MGHRA, CDR2 YSYEKL. V lost 1 base and J 3 bases, leaving 12 bases between the germline ends. The CDR3 sequence is 15 residues long. Written as DNA, the CDR3 is TGCGCCAGCAGCCAAGTAGGTACCTTAGACTATGGCTACACCTTC. The encoded protein is CASSQVGTLDYGYTF.

The sample holds a few counts of this clonotype. V usage is TRBV28 and J usage is TRBJ2-7, with 9 positions matching TRBD2. CDR1 and CDR2 from the germline V gene are MDHEN and SYDVKM. With 8 bases clipped from V and 1 base from J, the junction kept 6 bases outside the gene matches. This CDR3 has 14 amino acids. The CDR3 loop reads CASPPSGRSYEQYF. CDR3 DNA sequence: TGTGCCAGCCCACCGAGCGGGAGGTCCTACGAGCAGTACTTC.

V usage is TRBV7-9 and J usage is TRBJ2-1; no reliable D call. Per the germline V gene, CDR1 is SEHNR and CDR2 is FQNEAQ (reference sequence). V was shortened by 7 bases and J by 4 bases, with 8 bases between the two germline ends. The CDR3 length is 12 residues. Written as DNA, the CDR3 is TGTGCCAGCACTGAAAGGTACAATGAGCAGTTCTTC. Protein: CASTERYNEQFF.

This CDR3 is CASISGTGLTDTQYF. The CDR3 nucleotides are TGCGCCAGCATCTCAGGGACAGGCCTCACAGATACGCAGTATTTT. The V and J genes are TRBV5-1 and TRBJ2-3; 8 nucleotides align to TRBD1. V trimming: 6 bases; J trimming: 2 bases; junction bases outside the gene matches: 8. The CDR3 covers 15 residues. Germline CDR1 is SGHRS and CDR2 is YFSETQ. Together with reference TRBV5-1 and TRBJ2-3, the CDR3 gives the full variable domain: KAGVTQTPRYLIKTRGQQVTLSCSPISGHRSVSWYQQTPGQGLQFLFEYFSETQRNKGNFPGRFSGRQFSNSRSEMNVSTLELGDSALYLCASISGTGLTDTQYFGPGTRLTVL.

The V and J genes are TRBV25-1 and TRBJ1-6; the D gene is possibly TRBD1 (5 bases). Germline CDR1 MGHDK, CDR2 SYGVNS. The CDR3 sequence is 15 residues long. The V end was cut by 0 bases, the J end by 10 bases, with 13 bases between. CDR3 sequence reads: CASSEYGGFGSPLHF. CDR3 nucleotide sequence: TGTGCCAGCAGTGAATATGGGGGATTTGGGTCACCCCTCCACTTT.

This clonotype was seen a handful of times. This sequence joins TRBV9 and TRBJ2-5, with 7 bases matching TRBD2. The V segment lost 4 bases and the J segment 1 base; nucleotides outside the gene matches: 13. Germline assignment: CDR1 SGDLS and CDR2 YYNGEE. The CDR3 loop spans 17 amino acids. The CDR3 nucleotides read TGTGCCAGCAGCCCTCAGTATAGCGGGCACCCCCAAGAGACCCAGTACTTC. This codes for CASSPQYSGHPQETQYF.

V and J are TRBV4-2 and TRBJ2-5, with D perhaps matching TRBD2 (7 bases). Germline CDR1 reads LGHNA; CDR2 reads YNFKEQ. This CDR3 has 18 amino acids. Trimming removed 0 bases at V and 5 bases at J, with 22 bases between. CDR3 sequence reads: CASSQEQGGAGFSETQYF. CDR3 sequence (DNA): TGTGCCAGCAGCCAAGAACAGGGTGGAGCGGGATTTTCTGAGACCCAGTACTTC.

The chain recombines TRBV9 with TRBJ2-7, with 9 bases identical to TRBD1. Germline CDR1 reads SGDLS; CDR2 reads YYNGEE. The CDR3 loop spans 13 amino acids. Trimming removed 5 bases from V and 6 bases from J; junction bases left unmatched: 6. The CDR3 coding sequence is TGTGCCAGCAGTGAACAGGGGGCAGGCGAGCAGTACTTC. Translating gives CASSEQGAGEQYF.

This clonotype was found many times. The chain has TRBV29-1 and TRBJ2-7, with a weak D call TRBD1 (6 bases). Trimming took off 6 bases at V and 6 bases at J, with 12 bases between the two ends. Looked up from germline, CDR1 is SQVTM and CDR2 is ANQGSEA. CDR3 length: 11 amino acids. The CDR3 bases are TGCAGCGTCGGTTTGGGGGCCGAGCAGTACTTC. Its translation: CSVGLGAEQYF.